This TCR beta chain stems from a study of T cells in Graves' hyperthyroidism and ophthalmopathy. This clonotype has a count of ten or more. Patients were aged 18 to 65, had disease duration under 2 months, and had newly diagnosed hyperthyroidism. Amplification yielded TCR beta CDR3 regions, with RNA transcripts as the source. The study used the HTBI primer set for a first-round RT-PCR of the TCR CDR3. TCRdb reprocessed the multiplex PCR reads with MiXCR, giving one entry per CDR3 protein. Found here are roughly 170,000 distinct CDR3 sequences, about 15% of them singletons; the top ten hold 25% to 30%. Germline CDR1 is LNHDA and CDR2 is SQIVND (reference sequence). The CDR3 is made up of 15 amino acids. V was pared by 6 bases and J by 7 bases, with 18 bases between.

V gene TRBV19 combines with J gene TRBJ1-4; D might be TRBD1 (6 bases). This TCR was recovered from a woman in her forties or fifties with Graves' hyperthyroidism. The sequencing input was blood. The CDR3 reads CASRNRVGSGEKLFF. The CDR3, as DNA: TGTGCCAGTAGGAACAGGGTAGGGTCTGGTGAAAAACTGTTTTTT.